These 17 T cell receptor beta chains were all obtained from the same sample, sequenced in a study of blood T cell repertoires in COVID-19. Sequencing used immunoSEQ multiplex PCR; TCRdb keeps in-frame clones, though not all of them. The data contain about 270,000 clones, 88% of them singletons. Sequenced sample: PBMCs or T cells enriched from blood (not recorded which). Receptors originate from a woman aged 45-59 years who had recovered from COVID-19.

J is TRBJ1-2 and V is TRBV18, with unresolved D. Germline-derived CDR1 and CDR2 are KGHSH and LQKENI. This CDR3 region has 13 residues. V gave up 3 bases and J gave up 4 bases, with 9 bases separating them. CDR3: CASSPAATYGYTF. Written as DNA, the CDR3 is TGTGCCAGCTCACCGGCGGCTACCTATGGCTACACCTTC.

This clone was detected once. The chain combines TRBV5-6 with TRBJ2-3, with 13 bases aligning to TRBD2. The CDR3 is made up of 17 amino acids. J gave up 4 bases and V 0 bases, and 5 bases lay outside the gene matches. Germline lookup yields CDR1 SGHDT and CDR2 YYEEEE. The CDR3, as DNA: TGTGCCAGCAGCTTGGCCGGACTAGCGGGAGTGGCAGATACGCAGTATTTT. Translation: CASSLAGLAGVADTQYF.

With regard to this clone: The junction and the germline gene differ at one end; a read error may be behind it. V usage is TRBV5-5 and J usage is TRBJ2-7, with D possibly TRBD2 on 5 matching bases. The germline V gene encodes CDR1 SGHKS and CDR2 YYEKEE (reference sequence). The CDR3 sequence is 15 residues long. The CDR3 sequence is CASSSTITSSSEQYF. DNA of the CDR3: TGTGCCAGCAGCTCGACTATTACTTCCTCCTCCGAGCAGTACTTC.

As regards this clone: The identical CDR3 is also encoded by other nucleotide sequences in the sample. The chain uses TRBV7-8 and TRBJ1-1, with D perhaps TRBD1 (5 bases). CDR1 and CDR2 (germline): SGHVS, FQNEAQ. The CDR3 has 16 residues. V shed 4 bases and J shed 0 bases, with 15 bases lying between them. Here the CDR3 DNA reads TGTGCCAGCAGCTACAGTGGAGGGGTAATGAACACTGAAGCTTTCTTT. Its translation is CASSYSGGVMNTEAFF.

This chain links TRBV7-8 with TRBJ2-7; 10 nucleotides match TRBD2. The germline V gene encodes CDR1 SGHVS and CDR2 FQNEAQ. Trimming removed 5 bases from V and 4 bases from J; junction bases left unmatched: 8. CDR3 length: 15 amino acids. CDR3 bases: TGTGCCAGCAGCGATACACTAGCGGGATCATACGAGCAGTACTTC. Protein sequence: CASSDTLAGSYEQYF.

The gene calls are TRBV3-1 (or the pseudogene TRBV3-2) and TRBJ1-5, with a weak D call TRBD1 (5 bases). V was pared by 0 bases and J by 3 bases, with 15 bases between. Germline CDR1 is LGHDT and CDR2 is YNNKEL (reference sequence). The CDR3 has 17 amino acids. The CDR3 spells CASSQDRGSKINQPQHF. The CDR3 DNA is TGTGCCAGCAGCCAAGACCGGGGGAGCAAGATCAATCAGCCCCAGCATTTT.

The table lists this clone with many counts. The chain couples TRBV6-2 or TRBV6-3 to TRBJ1-5, with TRBD1 identical over 7 bases. The junction had 8 bases not matched to a gene; V was cut back by 8 bases and J by 4 bases. The CDR3 is made up of 14 amino acids. The V gene's germline CDR1 is MNHEY and CDR2 SVGEGT. The CDR3 DNA reads TGTGCCAGCTGTTGGGGGACAGAAAATCAGCCCCAGCATTTT. Encoded protein: CASCWGTENQPQHF.

This sequence joins TRBV6-5 and TRBJ2-7, with no clear D. This CDR3 region has 14 residues. Germline CDR1 reads MNHEY; CDR2 reads SVGAGI. V gave up 2 bases and J gave up 3 bases, with 11 bases separating them. The CDR3 spells CASSYRAENYEQYF. CDR3 sequence (DNA): TGTGCCAGCAGTTACCGTGCCGAGAACTACGAGCAGTACTTC.

This chain connects TRBV24-1 to TRBJ2-3, with D perhaps matching TRBD2 (5 bases). With 4 bases removed from V and 1 base from J, the gap between germline ends came to 20 bases. Germline lookup yields CDR1 KGHDR and CDR2 SFDVKD. The CDR3 runs 18 residues. CDR3 DNA sequence: TGTGCCACCAGTGACGCCGGTGGGAGCGGATTTCGCACAGATACGCAGTATTTT. Its protein is CATSDAGGSGFRTDTQYF.

The chain couples TRBV13 to TRBJ2-7, with 11 bases identical to TRBD1. The CDR3 has 18 residues. Germline CDR1 reads PRHDT; CDR2 reads FYEKMQ (reference sequence). The junction had 16 bases not matched to a gene; V was cut back by 4 bases and J by 5 bases. CDR3 bases: TGTGCCAGCAGCTGGAATATACAGGACAGGGGGCGCATCCACGAGCAGTACTTC. This sequence encodes CASSWNIQDRGRIHEQYF.

V is TRBV24-1 and J is TRBJ2-5, with TRBD1 identical over 7 bases. There are 16 residues in the CDR3. V shed 3 bases and J 5 bases; nucleotides not matched to a gene: 11. The germline V gene encodes CDR1 KGHDR and CDR2 SFDVKD. This chain's CDR3 is CATSDPSTGLGETQYF. CDR3 nucleotides: TGTGCCACCAGTGATCCCTCGACAGGGCTGGGTGAGACCCAGTACTTC.

The J gene is TRBJ2-5, the V gene TRBV2; 9 nucleotides align to TRBD1. After removal of 4 bases from V and 3 bases from J, the junction contained 0 bases not matched to a gene. Germline CDR1 SNHLY, CDR2 FYNNEI. The CDR3 is 13 residues long. CDR3 sequence: CASSGDREETQYF. The CDR3 nucleotides are TGTGCCAGCAGTGGGGACAGGGAAGAGACCCAGTACTTC.

This clone was seen repeatedly, ten times or more. V usage is TRBV5-1 and J usage is TRBJ2-7; 7 bases agree with TRBD1. With 6 bases clipped from V and 3 bases from J, the junction kept 12 bases outside the gene matches. This CDR3 has 15 residues. In germline, CDR1 is SGHRS, CDR2 YFSETQ. CDR3 in DNA: TGCGCCAGCACCTCAACCGGGACAGCTGTCTACGAGCAGTACTTC. It encodes CASTSTGTAVYEQYF. The variable domain in full, with the rest retrieved from reference TRBV5-1 and TRBJ2-7, is KAGVTQTPRYLIKTRGQQVTLSCSPISGHRSVSWYQQTPGQGLQFLFEYFSETQRNKGNFPGRFSGRQFSNSRSEMNVSTLELGDSALYLCASTSTGTAVYEQYFGPGTRLTVT.

The V gene is TRBV9, the J gene TRBJ1-1; tentative D call: TRBD1 (5 bases). This CDR3 spans 12 amino acids. V shed 0 bases and J shed 10 bases, with 10 bases lying between them. Germline loops: CDR1 SGDLS, CDR2 YYNGEE. The CDR3 sequence is CASSVGGAPAFF. The CDR3, as DNA: TGTGCCAGCAGCGTAGGTGGGGCCCCAGCTTTCTTT.

The count of this clone is one. The chain employs TRBV4-1 and TRBJ1-5; 7 bases fit TRBD1. V shed 4 bases and J 2 bases; nucleotides not matched to a gene: 2. Germline lookup yields CDR1 MGHRA and CDR2 YSYEKL. This CDR3 has 14 residues. The DNA of the CDR3 is TGCGCCAGCAGCCGGGACAGTCGCAATCAGCCCCAGCATTTT. Residues: CASSRDSRNQPQHF.

The V and J genes are TRBV28 and TRBJ2-3; D is undetermined. Germline V gene lookup returns CDR1 MDHEN and CDR2 SYDVKM. The ends were cut back, 6 bases at V and 0 bases at J, with 7 bases in the middle. The CDR3 loop spans 13 amino acids. In DNA, the CDR3 is TGTGCCAGCAGCTCCGGTAGCACAGATACGCAGTATTTT. It yields the protein CASSSGSTDTQYF.

This clone was seen once. V usage is TRBV19 and J usage is TRBJ1-5, with 8 bases identical to TRBD1. CDR3 length: 16 amino acids. Germline assignment: CDR1 LNHDA and CDR2 SQIVND (reference sequence). V lost 3 bases and J lost 0; bases outside the gene matches: 4. CDR3 bases: TGTGCCAGTAGTATGCCAGGGGGCTATAGCAATCAGCCCCAGCATTTT. Translated: CASSMPGGYSNQPQHF. The whole variable domain, remainder taken from reference TRBV19 and TRBJ1-5, is DGGITQSPKYLFRKEGQNVTLSCEQNLNHDAMYWYRQDPGQGLRLIYYSQIVNDFQKGDIAEGYSVSREKKESFPLTVTSAQKNPTAFYLCASSMPGGYSNQPQHFGDGTRLSIL.